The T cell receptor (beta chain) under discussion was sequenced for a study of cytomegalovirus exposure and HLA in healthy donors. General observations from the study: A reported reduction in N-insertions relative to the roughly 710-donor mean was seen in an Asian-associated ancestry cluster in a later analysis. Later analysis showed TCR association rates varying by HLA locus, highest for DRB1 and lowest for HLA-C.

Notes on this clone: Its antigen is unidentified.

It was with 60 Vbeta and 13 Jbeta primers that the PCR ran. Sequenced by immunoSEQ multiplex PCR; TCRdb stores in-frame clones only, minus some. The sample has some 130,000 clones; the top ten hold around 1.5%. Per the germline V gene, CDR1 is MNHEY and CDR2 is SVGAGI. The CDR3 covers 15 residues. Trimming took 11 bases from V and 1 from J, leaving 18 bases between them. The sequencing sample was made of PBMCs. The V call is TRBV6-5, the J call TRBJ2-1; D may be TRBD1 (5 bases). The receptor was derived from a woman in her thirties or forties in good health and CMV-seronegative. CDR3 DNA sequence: TGTGCCGCTGGGAAAGGGGCAAGATCCTACAATGAGCAGTTCTTC. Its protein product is CAAGKGARSYNEQFF.